This T cell receptor beta chain is drawn from a study of shared clonotypes between healthy human individuals. How the authors handled the data: For the immunoSEQ data, sequences were junction-only without quality scores, so filtering differed. Sequencing used immunoSEQ multiplex PCR; TCRdb keeps in-frame clones, though not all of them. V and J calls and clone size are copied from that table; D and trimming were computed from the DNA. Here the sample spans about 530,000 clones, 75% to 80% being singletons. This CDR3 has 16 amino acids. The germline V gene encodes CDR1 WSHSY and CDR2 SAAADI. V was pared by 6 bases and J by 5 bases, with 14 bases of the junction left unmatched. The healthy adult donors were HIV-negative and reported no recent acute infections or vaccinations. Caucasian adults residing in Nashville, Tennessee made up all the donors.

J is TRBJ2-7 and V is TRBV10-2, with 9 positions matching TRBD2. The source material was PBMCs. The receptor's source is a middle-aged woman in good health. Some clones in this sample may be carry-over from other donors' samples. In DNA, the CDR3 is TGCGCCAGCAGCGACTTTAGCGGGAGAGGGAACCACGAGCAGTACTTC. Protein sequence: CASSDFSGRGNHEQYF.